These 11 T cell receptor beta chains were sequenced from one sample in a study of shared clonotypes between healthy human individuals. Sequencing was performed with immunoSEQ multiplex PCR; in TCRdb, only in-frame clones are kept and a portion is missing. The data hold some 1.5 million clones, with around 97% observed a single time. Sequencing was carried out using naive CD4+ T cells sorted from blood. The subset: CD45RA+ positively selected. The receptors here all came from a man in his thirties or forties in good health.

V gene TRBV28 combines with J gene TRBJ2-3; TRBD1 matches at 10 bases. Trimming cost V 7 bases and J 3 bases; bases outside gene matches: 7. The germline V gene encodes CDR1 MDHEN and CDR2 SYDVKM. The CDR3 totals 15 residues. As DNA, the CDR3 is TGTGCCAGCAAACCGACAGGGGGCAGGACAGATACGCAGTATTTT. Amino acids: CASKPTGGRTDTQYF. Based on the CDR3 plus reference TRBV28 and TRBJ2-3, the full variable domain is DVKVTQSSRYLVKRTGEKVFLECVQDMDHENMFWYRQDPGLGLRLIYFSYDVKMKEKGDIPEGYSVSREKKERFSLILESASTNQTSMYLCASKPTGGRTDTQYFGPGTRLTVL.

The chain employs TRBV28 and TRBJ2-7; D may correspond to TRBD1 or TRBD2 (5 bases each). The V and J ends lost 6 bases and 2 bases respectively, with 23 bases between them. The CDR3 spans 17 residues. Germline V lookup: CDR1 MDHEN, CDR2 SYDVKM. As DNA, the CDR3 is TGTGCCAGCAGCCCTTCCCCGCGAGGGGAGCTTACCTACGAGCAGTACTTC. Its translation is CASSPSPRGELTYEQYF.

This rearrangement joins TRBV6-4 to TRBJ2-1; 8 nucleotides align to TRBD2. CDR1 MRHNA and CDR2 SNTAGT come from the germline V gene. The CDR3 is 16 amino acids. After removal of 2 bases from V and 8 bases from J, the junction contained 11 bases not matched to a gene. CDR3 bases: TGTGCCAGCAGTGACGCCACTTTTGGGACTAGGGATGAGCAGTTCTTC. It specifies CASSDATFGTRDEQFF.

This CDR3 is CASSLTRDRVFGETQYF. CDR3 nucleotides: TGTGCCAGCAGCTTAACCCGGGACAGGGTTTTTGGAGAGACCCAGTACTTC. The chain couples TRBV11-2 to TRBJ2-5; TRBD1 aligns across 9 bases. The V and J ends lost 2 bases and 4 bases, in that order; junction bases with no gene match: 11. The CDR3 runs 17 residues. Germline V gives CDR1 SGHAT, CDR2 FQNNGV.

This chain links TRBV12-5 with TRBJ2-3; tentative D call: TRBD2 (5 bases). V shed 0 bases and J shed 1 base, with 20 bases lying between them. Germline V gene lookup returns CDR1 LGHNT and CDR2 FRNRAP. The CDR3 sequence is 19 residues long. The CDR3 is CASGLVSRGATDRTDTQYF. The CDR3, as DNA: TGTGCTAGTGGTTTGGTAAGTCGGGGTGCTACCGACCGCACAGATACGCAGTATTTT.

The rearrangement joins TRBV14 to TRBJ1-3; unclear D gene. CDR3 length: 15 residues. Trimming took off 4 bases at V and 1 base at J, with 11 bases between the two ends. Per the germline V gene, CDR1 is SGHDN and CDR2 is FVKESK. CDR3 region: CASSLTLGSGNTIYF. CDR3 nucleotide sequence: TGTGCCAGCAGCCTAACGTTGGGGTCTGGAAACACCATATATTTT.

The chain joins TRBV2 to TRBJ2-7; 9 bases agree with TRBD1. Germline trimming cut 7 bases from V and 4 bases from J; bases unmatched to any gene: 5. Germline V CDR1 and CDR2: SNHLY, FYNNEI. The CDR3 is 13 amino acids. The DNA of the CDR3 is TGTGCCAGCACGGAGGGACAGGGTTACGAGCAGTACTTC. Residues: CASTEGQGYEQYF.

The chain has TRBV18 and TRBJ2-7, with TRBD1 matching 8 bases. The CDR3 extends over 15 amino acids. CDR1 is KGHSH, CDR2 LQKENI, per germline. V shed 2 bases and J 3 bases; nucleotides not matched to a gene: 6. The CDR3 bases are TGTGCCAGCTCACCAGGGAGACAGGGGATCTACGAGCAGTACTTC. This gives the protein CASSPGRQGIYEQYF.

The chain couples TRBV27 to TRBJ2-7; 7 bases agree with TRBD2. CDR1 MNHEY and CDR2 SMNVEV come from the germline V gene (reference sequence). This CDR3 is 15 amino acids long. With V trimmed by 4 bases and J by 3 bases, 9 bases remained unmatched. CDR3 sequence (DNA): TGTGCCAGCAGTTCCCCGGGACGGGGGGTCTACGAGCAGTACTTC. Translation: CASSSPGRGVYEQYF.

The CDR3 reads CASSPLGAGPTVGELFF. CDR3 coding DNA: TGTGCCAGCAGCCCCCTAGGGGCTGGCCCCACTGTCGGGGAGCTGTTTTTT. The chain has TRBV14 and TRBJ2-2, with D maybe TRBD1 (5 bases). V dropped 4 bases and J dropped 7 bases, with 22 bases sitting between them. Germline values: CDR1 SGHDN, CDR2 FVKESK. The CDR3 has 17 amino acids. The variable domain in full, completed from reference TRBV14 and TRBJ2-2, reads EAGVTQFPSHSVIEKGQTVTLRCDPISGHDNLYWYRRVMGKEIKFLLHFVKESKQDESGMPNNRFLAERTGGTYSTLKVQPAELEDSGVYFCASSPLGAGPTVGELFFGEGSRLTVL.

The CDR3 DNA reads as TGCGCCAGCAGCCCCGGGGGGGGGCGGACATACAATGAGCAGTTCTTC. Its translation: CASSPGGGRTYNEQFF. The V gene is TRBV5-1, the J gene TRBJ2-1; 8 bases map to TRBD2. The ends lost 4 bases at V and 4 bases at J; junction bases unmatched: 10. The germline V gene has CDR1 SGHRS and CDR2 YFSETQ. This CDR3 is 16 amino acids long.